This T cell receptor (beta chain) was recorded in a study of vaccination effects on CD4 cells after COVID-19. TCRdb's table, derived via immunoSEQ multiplex PCR, lists solely in-frame clones and lacks some. The sample holds about 27,000 clones, more than 65% seen once. Notes on this clone: Its specificity is unknown.

After expansion with viral peptide pools in the ViraFEST assay, antigen-specific CD4+ T cells were sequenced. Investigators separated out CD4+ T cells once around 9 days of culture had passed. Nucleocapsid antibodies stayed negative before and after vaccination, showing no earlier SARS-CoV-2 infection. Half the medium was swapped for IL-2 medium on days 3 and 7. The V segment lost 3 bases and the J segment 7 bases; nucleotides outside the gene matches: 9. There are 16 residues in the CDR3. The germline CDR1 and CDR2 sequences are MNHEY and SMNVEV (reference sequence). The source of this sequence is a human donor who received a COVID-19 vaccine. This chain links TRBV27 with TRBJ2-2, with TRBD2 matching 9 bases. Sequenced here: CD4+ T cells from PBMCs cultured with HCoV-NL63 spike peptides, sampled before COVID-19 vaccination. CDR3 bases: TGTGCCAGCAGTTTTGGGGGCGGGGGGGCGGGCGGGGAGCTGTTTTTT. This sequence encodes CASSFGGGGAGGELFF.